The entry below gives a single T cell receptor beta chain sequence along with its context. Some clones are missing from TCRdb's copy, which holds only in-frame ones; the method was immunoSEQ multiplex PCR. The data show about 89,000 clones, roughly 96% seen once. CDR1 MDHEN and CDR2 SYDVKM come from the germline V gene. CDR3 length: 15 residues. V dropped 6 bases and J dropped 3; count of bases not matched to a gene: 7. The sample originates from a study of blood T cell repertoires in COVID-19. Sequenced input: peripheral blood. This rearrangement joins TRBV28 to TRBJ2-7, with 11 bases lining up with TRBD2. The sequence derives from a human donor with active COVID-19. The donor label of this sample is uncertain. The CDR3 region has the DNA TGTGCCAGCAGACAATCCGGGACTAGCGGCTACGAGCAGTACTTC. Translated: CASRQSGTSGYEQYF.